Listed below are T cell receptor beta chains from one sample, sequenced in a study of shared clonotypes between healthy human individuals. TCRdb's table, derived via immunoSEQ multiplex PCR, lists solely in-frame clones and lacks some. In the table there are approximately 470,000 clones, 70% to 80% of which are singletons. Sequences were obtained from PBMCs. These receptors originate from a woman in her 40s in good health. Some clones in this sample may be carry-over from other donors' samples. The CDR3 runs from the conserved cysteine through the conserved F or W.

V gene: TRBV30
J gene: TRBJ1-5
CDR3 protein: CAWSAGDTRRGNQPQHF

V gene: TRBV27
J gene: TRBJ2-5
CDR3 protein: CASSPIGGLETQYF

V gene: TRBV5-1
J gene: TRBJ2-2
CDR3 protein: CASSLGTSTGELFF

V gene: TRBV19
J gene: TRBJ2-7
CDR3 protein: CASSRTVRVYEQYF

V gene: TRBV7-8
J gene: TRBJ2-7
CDR3 protein: CASSSLSGSGSYEQYF

V gene: TRBV6-1
J gene: TRBJ1-1
CDR3 protein: CASRDMNTEAFF

V gene: TRBV28
J gene: TRBJ2-3
CDR3 protein: CASRGFGGGPADTQYF

V gene: TRBV28
J gene: TRBJ1-5
CDR3 protein: CASSFVQNQPQHF

V gene: TRBV6-5
J gene: TRBJ1-2
CDR3 protein: CASRFAGANNYGYTF

V gene: TRBV5-8
J gene: TRBJ1-4
CDR3 protein: CASSSDRSREKLFF

V gene: TRBV4-1
J gene: TRBJ2-2
CDR3 protein: CASSHDTTGELFF

V gene: TRBV21-1
J gene: TRBJ1-4
CDR3 protein: CASSKCVFNEKLFF

V gene: TRBV9
J gene: TRBJ2-2
CDR3 protein: CASSSRTSGSGTGELFF

V gene: TRBV18
J gene: TRBJ2-4
CDR3 protein: CASSPTAGKNIQYF

V gene: TRBV5-1
J gene: TRBJ2-1
CDR3 protein: CASSLAGHEDNEQFF

V gene: TRBV19
J gene: TRBJ2-1
CDR3 protein: CASSTSADTYNEQFF

V gene: TRBV29-1
J gene: TRBJ2-1
CDR3 protein: CSVEDNPNNEQFF

V gene: TRBV11-2
J gene: TRBJ2-7
CDR3 protein: CASSRDRVEYEQYF

V gene: TRBV5-1
J gene: TRBJ2-5
CDR3 protein: CASSPYQETQYF

V gene: TRBV5-1
J gene: TRBJ2-7
CDR3 protein: CASSPPVAYEQYF

V gene: TRBV21-1
J gene: TRBJ2-7
CDR3 protein: CASSKAPHEQYF

V gene: TRBV6-5
J gene: TRBJ1-4
CDR3 protein: CATGGEKLFF

V gene: TRBV27
J gene: TRBJ1-1
CDR3 protein: CASSIRGSPMNTEAFF

V gene: TRBV6-5
J gene: TRBJ1-2
CDR3 protein: CASSPGQGRSYGYTF

V gene: TRBV10-3
J gene: TRBJ1-1
CDR3 protein: CAISDGSGNTEAFF

V gene: TRBV19
J gene: TRBJ2-5
CDR3 protein: CASSGGETQYF

V gene: TRBV30
J gene: TRBJ1-3
CDR3 protein: CAWRGMTGDAGNTIYF

V gene: TRBV20-1
J gene: TRBJ2-1
CDR3 protein: CSASSWNEQFF

V gene: TRBV2
J gene: TRBJ2-3
CDR3 protein: CASTFGGGGFTDTQYF

V gene: TRBV6-1
J gene: TRBJ2-7
CDR3 protein: CASLPRAGGYEQYF

V gene: TRBV14
J gene: TRBJ1-2
CDR3 protein: CASSQTVSRGYTF

V gene: TRBV5-1
J gene: TRBJ2-5
CDR3 protein: CASSFNSGRAGETQYF